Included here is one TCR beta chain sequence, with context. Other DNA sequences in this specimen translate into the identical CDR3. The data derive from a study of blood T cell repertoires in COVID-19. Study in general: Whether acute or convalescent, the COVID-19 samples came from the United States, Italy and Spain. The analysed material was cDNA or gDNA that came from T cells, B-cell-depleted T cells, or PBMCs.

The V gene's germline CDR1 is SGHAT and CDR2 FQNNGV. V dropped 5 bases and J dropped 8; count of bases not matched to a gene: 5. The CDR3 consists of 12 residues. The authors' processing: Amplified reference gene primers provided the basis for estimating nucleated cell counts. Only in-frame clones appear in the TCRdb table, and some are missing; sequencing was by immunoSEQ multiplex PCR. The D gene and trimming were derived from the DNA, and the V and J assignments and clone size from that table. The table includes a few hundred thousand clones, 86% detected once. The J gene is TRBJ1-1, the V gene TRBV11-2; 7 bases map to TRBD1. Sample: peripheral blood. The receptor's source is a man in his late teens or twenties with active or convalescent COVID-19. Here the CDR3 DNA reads TGTGCCAGCAGCCGCGACAGGGACGAAGCTTTCTTT. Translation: CASSRDRDEAFF.